In its sample, the clone carrying this T cell receptor beta chain was seen once. No antigen is known for it. Unstimulated regulatory T cells (CD4+CD25+CD127-), CD4+CD25- non-regulatory cells, CD4 and CD8 cells were FACS-sorted from thawed PBMCs. The sample comes from a study of Tregs in tolerant kidney transplant recipients. J was trimmed by 0 bases and V by 1 base; bases with no gene match: 1. The CDR3 sequence is 15 residues long. Germline V gene sequence: CDR1 LNHNV, CDR2 YYDKDF (reference sequence). The assay was immunoSEQ multiplex PCR, and TCRdb's table has in-frame clones only and misses some. The sample carries 80,000 to 90,000 clones, just over 90% recorded once. Study outcomes and limitations: Biological reproducibility was not directly addressed in this study. Findings come from small patient numbers and require larger validation. The most relevant donor-specific Treg TCRbeta repertoire apparently came from expansion with activated donor B cells.

The chain has TRBV15 and TRBJ2-7; the match to TRBD2 covers 9 bases. This clonotype was sampled from a human donor in good health. Sequencing was performed on CD8+ T cells from blood. CDR3 in amino acids: CATSRALAGSYEQYF. For the CDR3, the DNA is TGTGCCACCAGCAGAGCACTAGCGGGCTCCTACGAGCAGTACTTC. Based on the CDR3 plus reference TRBV15 and TRBJ2-7, the full variable domain is DAMVIQNPRYQVTQFGKPVTLSCSQTLNHNVMYWYQQKSSQAPKLLFHYYDKDFNNEADTPDNFQSRRPNTSFCFLDIRSPGLGDTAMYLCATSRALAGSYEQYFGPGTRLTVT.